This TCR beta chain was identified during a study of OX40 agonist ivuxolimab in advanced cancers. Whole-study context: Dose-escalation patients suffered from hepatocellular carcinoma, melanoma, renal cell or head and neck cancer.

With regard to this clone: The antigen is undetermined.

Study results and caveats: The CD4+ and CD8+ T cells in the blood had expanded clonally by week 6 at 0.1 to 3.0 mg/kg. Low levels of normalized T-cell clonal expansion also appeared in some nonresponders.

Some clones are missing from TCRdb's copy, which holds only in-frame ones; the method was immunoSEQ multiplex PCR. The table records 40,000 to 45,000 clones, about 88% of them present only once. V was pared by 5 bases and J by 3 bases, with 11 bases between. The CDR3 extends over 13 amino acids. Germline V lookup: CDR1 LNHDA, CDR2 SQIVND (reference sequence). The sequence came from an adult with an advanced solid tumor such as melanoma, head and neck, liver or kidney cancer. The chain joins TRBV19 to TRBJ2-7, with TRBD2 as a possible D gene (6 bases). The source was CD4+ or CD8+ T cells sorted from blood, collected in a trial of the OX40 agonist ivuxolimab. CDR3 bases: TGTGCCAGTAGTCCTGGCGGGATCTACGAGCAGTACTTC. Protein sequence: CASSPGGIYEQYF.